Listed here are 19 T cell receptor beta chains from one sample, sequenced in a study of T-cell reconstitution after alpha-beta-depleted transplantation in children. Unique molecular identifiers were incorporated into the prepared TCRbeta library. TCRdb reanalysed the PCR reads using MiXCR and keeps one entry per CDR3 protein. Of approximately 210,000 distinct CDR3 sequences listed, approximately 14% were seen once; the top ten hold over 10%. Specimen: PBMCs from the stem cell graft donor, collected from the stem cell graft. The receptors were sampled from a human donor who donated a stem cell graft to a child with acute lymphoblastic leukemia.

The CDR3 DNA sequence: TGTGCCAGCACCGAGAGACTGACGAGCTCCTACAATGAGCAGTTCTTC. Protein product: CASTERLTSSYNEQFF. The rearrangement uses TRBV27 and TRBJ2-1; no clear D gene. This CDR3 contains 16 residues. V was cut by 7 bases and J by 0 bases, with 16 bases left in between. The germline V gene encodes CDR1 MNHEY and CDR2 SMNVEV (reference sequence).

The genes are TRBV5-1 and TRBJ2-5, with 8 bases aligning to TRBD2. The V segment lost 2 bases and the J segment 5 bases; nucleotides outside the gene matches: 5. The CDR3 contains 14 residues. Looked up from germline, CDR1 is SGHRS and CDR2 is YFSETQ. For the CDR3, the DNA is TGCGCCAGCAGCTTACGGGAGGGCAGGGAGACCCAGTACTTC. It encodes CASSLREGRETQYF.

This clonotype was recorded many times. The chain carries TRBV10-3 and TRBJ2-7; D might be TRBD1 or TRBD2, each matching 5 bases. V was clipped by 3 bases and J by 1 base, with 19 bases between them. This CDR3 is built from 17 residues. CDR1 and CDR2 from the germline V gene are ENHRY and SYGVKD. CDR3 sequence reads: CAISEIEGQRVSYEQYF. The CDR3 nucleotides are TGTGCCATCAGTGAAATAGAGGGGCAGCGAGTTTCCTACGAGCAGTACTTC.

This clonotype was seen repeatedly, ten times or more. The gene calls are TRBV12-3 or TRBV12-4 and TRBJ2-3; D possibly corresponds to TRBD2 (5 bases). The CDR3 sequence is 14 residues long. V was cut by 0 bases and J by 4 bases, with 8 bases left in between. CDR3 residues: CASSLASGADTQYF. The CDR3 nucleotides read TGTGCCAGCAGTTTAGCATCCGGGGCAGATACGCAGTATTTT.

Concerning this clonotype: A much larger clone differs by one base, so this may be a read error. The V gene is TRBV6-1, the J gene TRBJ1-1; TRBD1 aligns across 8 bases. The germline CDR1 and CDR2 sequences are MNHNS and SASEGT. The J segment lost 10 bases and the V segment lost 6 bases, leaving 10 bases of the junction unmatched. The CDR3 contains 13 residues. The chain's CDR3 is CASRTPGQDPAFF. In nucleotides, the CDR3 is TGTGCCAGCAGAACCCCGGGACAGGACCCAGCTTTCTTT.

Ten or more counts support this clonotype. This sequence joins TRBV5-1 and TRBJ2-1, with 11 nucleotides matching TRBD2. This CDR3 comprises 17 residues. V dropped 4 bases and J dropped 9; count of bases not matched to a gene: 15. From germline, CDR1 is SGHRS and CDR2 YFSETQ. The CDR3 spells CASSGGTLAGELSEQFF. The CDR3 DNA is TGCGCCAGCAGCGGCGGGACACTAGCGGGAGAACTTAGTGAGCAGTTCTTC.

The CDR3 nucleotides read TGCGCCAGCAGCCAAGATAAAAGACAGGGTCATCGGGGGAACACTGAAGCTTTCTTT. As protein: CASSQDKRQGHRGNTEAFF. This sequence joins TRBV4-1 and TRBJ1-1; 7 bases line up with TRBD1. CDR3 length: 19 residues. Germline V gene sequence: CDR1 MGHRA, CDR2 YSYEKL. After removal of 0 bases from V and 1 base from J, the junction contained 14 bases not matched to a gene.

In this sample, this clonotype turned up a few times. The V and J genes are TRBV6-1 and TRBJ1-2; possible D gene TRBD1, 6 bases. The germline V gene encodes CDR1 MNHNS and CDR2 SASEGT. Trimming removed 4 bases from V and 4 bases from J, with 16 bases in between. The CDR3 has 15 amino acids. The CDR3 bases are TGTGCCAGCAGTGTACGGACAGTCGGGAGCTATGGCTACACCTTC. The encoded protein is CASSVRTVGSYGYTF.

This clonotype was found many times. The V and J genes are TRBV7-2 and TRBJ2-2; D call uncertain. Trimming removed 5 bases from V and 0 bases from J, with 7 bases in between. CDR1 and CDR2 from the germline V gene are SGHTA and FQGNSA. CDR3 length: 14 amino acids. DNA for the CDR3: TGTGCCAGCAGCCCGCAAACGAACACCGGGGAGCTGTTTTTT. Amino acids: CASSPQTNTGELFF.

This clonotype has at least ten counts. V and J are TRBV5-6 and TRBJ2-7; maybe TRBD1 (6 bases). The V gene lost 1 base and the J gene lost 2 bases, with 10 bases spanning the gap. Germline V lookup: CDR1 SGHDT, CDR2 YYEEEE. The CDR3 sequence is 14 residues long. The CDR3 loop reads CASSLRDIPYEQYF. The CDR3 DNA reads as TGTGCCAGCAGCTTGAGGGACATCCCCTACGAGCAGTACTTC.

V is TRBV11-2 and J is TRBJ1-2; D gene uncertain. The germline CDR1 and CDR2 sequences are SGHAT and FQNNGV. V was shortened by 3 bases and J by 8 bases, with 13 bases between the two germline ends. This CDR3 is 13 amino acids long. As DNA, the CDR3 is TGTGCCAGCAGCTTCAGTTACCTCCAAGGCTACACCTTC. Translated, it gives CASSFSYLQGYTF.

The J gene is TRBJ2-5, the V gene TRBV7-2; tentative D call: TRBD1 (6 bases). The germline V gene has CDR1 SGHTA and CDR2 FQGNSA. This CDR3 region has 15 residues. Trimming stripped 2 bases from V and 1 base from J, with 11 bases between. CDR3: CASSLKTTGQETQYF. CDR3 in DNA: TGTGCCAGCAGCTTAAAAACGACAGGCCAAGAGACCCAGTACTTC.

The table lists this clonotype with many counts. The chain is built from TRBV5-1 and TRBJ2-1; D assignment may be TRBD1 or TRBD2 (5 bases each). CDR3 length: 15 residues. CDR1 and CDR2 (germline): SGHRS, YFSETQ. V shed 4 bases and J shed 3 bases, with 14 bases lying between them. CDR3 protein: CASSRLEGNYNEQFF. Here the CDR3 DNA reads TGCGCCAGCAGCCGTTTAGAGGGGAACTACAATGAGCAGTTCTTC.

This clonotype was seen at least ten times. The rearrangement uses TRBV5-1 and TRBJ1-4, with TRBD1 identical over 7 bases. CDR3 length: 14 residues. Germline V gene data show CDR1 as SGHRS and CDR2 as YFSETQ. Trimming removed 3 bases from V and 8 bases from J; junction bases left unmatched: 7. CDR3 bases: TGCGCCAGCAGCTGGACAGGAGGCGACGAAAAACTGTTTTTT. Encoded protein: CASSWTGGDEKLFF.

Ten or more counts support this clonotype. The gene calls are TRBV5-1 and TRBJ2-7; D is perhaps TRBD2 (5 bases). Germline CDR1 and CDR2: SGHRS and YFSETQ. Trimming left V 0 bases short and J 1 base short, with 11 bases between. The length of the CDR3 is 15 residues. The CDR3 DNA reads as TGCGCCAGCAGCTTGGAGAGCGGCCGTTCCTACGAGCAGTACTTC. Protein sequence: CASSLESGRSYEQYF.

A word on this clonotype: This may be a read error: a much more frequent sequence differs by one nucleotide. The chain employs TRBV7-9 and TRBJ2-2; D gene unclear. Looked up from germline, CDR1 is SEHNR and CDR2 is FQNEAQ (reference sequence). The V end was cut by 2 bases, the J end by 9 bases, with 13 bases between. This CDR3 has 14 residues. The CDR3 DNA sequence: TGTGCCAGCAGCTTACCGAACACGAGCAGGGAGCTGTTTTTT. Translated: CASSLPNTSRELFF.

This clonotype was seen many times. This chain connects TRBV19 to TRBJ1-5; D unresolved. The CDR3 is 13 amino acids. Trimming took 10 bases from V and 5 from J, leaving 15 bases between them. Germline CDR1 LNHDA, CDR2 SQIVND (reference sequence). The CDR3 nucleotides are TGTGCCACCTCTGGGCAGATCGATCAGCCCCAGCATTTT. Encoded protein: CATSGQIDQPQHF.

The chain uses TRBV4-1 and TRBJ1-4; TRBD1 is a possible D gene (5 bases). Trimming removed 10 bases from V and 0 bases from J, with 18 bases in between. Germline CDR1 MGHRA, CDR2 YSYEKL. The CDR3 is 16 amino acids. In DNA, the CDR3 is TGCGCCACGCACCCACAGGTCTCACCAACTAATGAAAAACTGTTTTTT. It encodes CATHPQVSPTNEKLFF.

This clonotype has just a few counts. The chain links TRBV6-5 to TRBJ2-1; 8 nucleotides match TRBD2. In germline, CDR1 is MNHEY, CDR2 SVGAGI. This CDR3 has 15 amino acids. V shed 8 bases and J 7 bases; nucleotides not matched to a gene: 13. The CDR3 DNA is TGTGCCAGCGTTAAGACTAGCGCCCACCGGAATGAGCAGTTCTTC. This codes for CASVKTSAHRNEQFF.